This entry lists 20 T cell receptor beta chains sequenced from one sample in a study of chemoradiotherapy in HPV16-positive cancers (dated by TCRdb to about 2022). Library preparation used the immunoSEQ multiplex PCR assay. TCRdb mirrors the immuneACCESS table, restricted to in-frame sequences. Some clones are absent from its copies; in checked studies, under half trace to an unresolved V gene, and the reason for the others is unknown. In all, the sample holds some 21,000 clones, and around 85% of those were seen once. The ten largest clonotypes hold 3.5% to 5% of the sample. Sequenced here: blood, sampled from a patient who underwent chemoradiotherapy. Every receptor here comes from a human donor with HPV-associated anogenital cancer.

The gene calls are TRBV7-2 and TRBJ2-7, with TRBD2 identical over 7 bases. CDR1 and CDR2 from the germline V gene are SGHTA and FQGNSA. With 2 bases clipped from V and 2 bases from J, the junction kept 6 bases outside the gene matches. The CDR3 is 15 amino acids. The CDR3 nucleotides are TGTGCCAGCAGCTTAAGGGAGGGCCGAACCTACGAGCAGTACTTC. It yields the protein CASSLREGRTYEQYF.

This clone has just one count. This chain connects TRBV7-6 to TRBJ2-3, with TRBD2 matching 8 bases. The CDR3 runs to 15 residues. In germline, CDR1 is SGHVS, CDR2 FNYEAQ. With V trimmed by 0 bases and J by 5 bases, 4 bases remained unmatched. Here the CDR3 DNA reads TGTGCCAGCAGCTTAGCGGCGGGGGGTAAAGATACGCAGTATTTT. It encodes CASSLAAGGKDTQYF.

This chain uses TRBV19 with TRBJ1-2; 8 nucleotides match TRBD1. CDR3 length: 15 amino acids. V gave up 8 bases and J gave up 8 bases; unmatched junction bases: 16. Germline V gene lookup returns CDR1 LNHDA and CDR2 SQIVND (reference sequence). The CDR3, as DNA: TGTGCCAGTTCGCCGAAGACAGGGGTAATAGGGGGCTACACCTTC. Amino acid sequence: CASSPKTGVIGGYTF.

The chain joins TRBV5-5 to TRBJ2-3; 8 nucleotides match TRBD2. CDR1 is SGHKS, CDR2 YYEKEE, per germline (reference sequence). CDR3 length: 16 amino acids. V trimming: 2 bases; J trimming: 2 bases; junction bases outside the gene matches: 7. In nucleotides, the CDR3 is TGTGCCAGCAGCTTTCTGGGAGCGGGGGACACAGATACGCAGTATTTT. Amino acid sequence: CASSFLGAGDTDTQYF.

The chain employs TRBV11-3 and TRBJ2-1; TRBD2 might be the D (6 bases). With 5 bases removed from V and 8 bases from J, the gap between germline ends came to 16 bases. The germline V gene has CDR1 SGHNT and CDR2 YENEEA. CDR3 length equals 14 residues. The CDR3 reads CASSLGWREDEQFF. The CDR3 DNA reads as TGTGCCAGCAGCCTTGGATGGAGGGAGGATGAGCAGTTCTTC.

This clone came up once. V usage is TRBV11-2 and J usage is TRBJ2-7; D remains unclear. The CDR3 length is 14 residues. Trimming took off 1 base at V and 4 bases at J, with 11 bases between the two ends. Germline CDR1 is SGHAT and CDR2 is FQNNGV. DNA for the CDR3: TGTGCCAGCAGCTTAGGGCCTAGAATATACGAGCAGTACTTC. It encodes CASSLGPRIYEQYF.

This sequence joins TRBV11-2 and TRBJ1-2; tentative D call: TRBD1 (6 bases). V shed 5 bases and J shed 7 bases, with 17 bases lying between them. This CDR3 comprises 14 residues. Germline V CDR1 and CDR2: SGHAT, FQNNGV. The CDR3, as DNA: TGTGCCAGCAGCCTCGGTGGGGGCAGCGGTGGCTACACCTTC. It translates to CASSLGGGSGGYTF. The full variable domain, completed using reference TRBV11-2 and TRBJ1-2, is EAGVAQSPRYKIIEKRQSVAFWCNPISGHATLYWYQQILGQGPKLLIQFQNNGVVDDSQLPKDRFSAERLKGVDSTLKIQPAKLEDSAVYLCASSLGGGSGGYTFGSGTRLTVV.

The rearrangement uses TRBV6-6 and TRBJ2-4; D not resolved. V was shortened by 4 bases and J by 8 bases, with 9 bases between the two germline ends. The CDR3 is made up of 12 amino acids. Germline V gene data show CDR1 as MNHNY and CDR2 as SVGAGI (reference sequence). The CDR3 region is CASSWTTDIQYF. The CDR3 DNA reads TGTGCCAGCAGTTGGACCACGGACATTCAGTACTTC.

The rearrangement links TRBV5-4 to TRBJ2-7, with a tentative D call TRBD1 (5 bases). CDR1 SGHNT and CDR2 YYREEE come from the germline V gene (reference sequence). The V end lost 3 bases, the J end lost 4 bases, and 11 bases lay between the germline ends. The CDR3 has 13 amino acids. The CDR3 bases are TGTGCCAGCAGCTCACGCGACAGATACGAGCAGTACTTC. This codes for CASSSRDRYEQYF.

The chain recombines TRBV7-2 with TRBJ1-2; tentatively, D is TRBD1 (6 bases). Trimming removed 1 base at V and 5 bases at J, with 11 bases between. Germline V gives CDR1 SGHTA, CDR2 FQGNSA. This CDR3 has 14 residues. The CDR3 coding sequence is TGTGCCAGCAGCTTAGAACAGGGAGTTTATGGCTACACCTTC. Its translation: CASSLEQGVYGYTF.

The rearrangement joins TRBV6-1 to TRBJ1-3; D is unclear. Trimming cost V 2 bases and J 0 bases, with 5 bases left between them. CDR3 length: 14 amino acids. Per the germline V gene, CDR1 is MNHNS and CDR2 is SASEGT. This CDR3 is CASSETASGNTIYF. For the CDR3, the DNA is TGTGCCAGCAGTGAAACAGCCTCTGGAAACACCATATATTTT.

CDR3 loop: CASSVGTMNTEAFF. The CDR3 DNA reads as TGTGCCAGCAGCGTCGGCACCATGAACACTGAAGCTTTCTTT. This chain joins TRBV9 and TRBJ1-1; D is uncertain. The CDR3 covers 14 residues. Germline V gene data show CDR1 as SGDLS and CDR2 as YYNGEE. Trimming removed 2 bases from V and 0 bases from J, with 8 bases in between.

The V call is TRBV5-1, the J call TRBJ2-7; 9 nucleotides agree with TRBD1. Per germline, CDR1 SGHRS and CDR2 YFSETQ. This CDR3 is 16 amino acids long. Losses at the gene ends were 0 bases for V and 5 bases for J; bases not matched to a gene: 9. The DNA of the CDR3 is TGCGCCAGCAGCTTGGCCCTGCTGGGACAGGGAGACGAGCAGTACTTC. Translation gives CASSLALLGQGDEQYF.

The chain combines TRBV11-3 with TRBJ2-2; no clear D. The germline V gene has CDR1 SGHNT and CDR2 YENEEA. The CDR3 covers 17 residues. The ends were cut back, 1 base at V and 0 bases at J, with 12 bases in the middle. CDR3: CASSLGWEAANTGELFF. DNA for the CDR3: TGTGCCAGCAGCTTAGGGTGGGAAGCCGCGAACACCGGGGAGCTGTTTTTT.

This chain connects TRBV19 to TRBJ2-2; 11 bases agree with TRBD2. The CDR3 sequence is 16 residues long. The junction had 11 bases not matched to a gene; V was cut back by 7 bases and J by 7 bases. Germline V gene lookup returns CDR1 LNHDA and CDR2 SQIVND (reference sequence). CDR3 sequence (DNA): TGTGCCAGTACGGATAGCGGGAGGGCCGACGGCGGGGAGCTGTTTTTT. Translating it yields CASTDSGRADGGELFF.

The chain is built from TRBV4-1 and TRBJ2-1, with D hard to call. This CDR3 has 11 residues. V gave up 0 bases and J gave up 9 bases, with 3 bases separating them. From germline, CDR1 is MGHRA and CDR2 YSYEKL. CDR3 coding DNA: TGCGCCAGCAGCCAAGATTCTGAGCAGTTCTTC. This encodes CASSQDSEQFF.

The V call is TRBV6-5, the J call TRBJ2-7; D possibly corresponds to TRBD1 (6 bases). This CDR3 spans 16 amino acids. Trimming took off 0 bases at V and 0 bases at J, with 12 bases between the two ends. Germline loops: CDR1 MNHEY, CDR2 SVGAGI. The CDR3 nucleotides are TGTGCCAGCAGTTACTCGAGGACAGAGGGCTCCTACGAGCAGTACTTC. Translating gives CASSYSRTEGSYEQYF.

The chain couples TRBV6-5 to TRBJ1-5; D uncertain. The V gene lost 6 bases and the J gene lost 9 bases, with 15 bases spanning the gap. Germline V CDR1 and CDR2: MNHEY, SVGAGI. The CDR3 has 13 amino acids. CDR3 sequence reads: CASSQYTQGPQHF. The CDR3 DNA reads TGTGCCAGCAGCCAATACACCCAAGGGCCCCAGCATTTT.

The gene calls are TRBV5-1 and TRBJ1-4; maybe TRBD1 (5 bases). This CDR3 has 14 amino acids. CDR1 SGHRS and CDR2 YFSETQ come from the germline V gene. V was shortened by 4 bases and J by 8 bases, with 15 bases between the two germline ends. CDR3 in amino acids: CASSPRVGYEKLFF. The CDR3 DNA is TGCGCCAGCAGCCCCAGGGTCGGGTACGAAAAACTGTTTTTT.

The V gene is TRBV4-1, the J gene TRBJ2-3, with 10 bases fitting TRBD1. After removal of 2 bases from V and 5 bases from J, the junction contained 13 bases not matched to a gene. CDR3 size: 18 residues. Germline values: CDR1 MGHRA, CDR2 YSYEKL. CDR3 bases: TGCGCCAGCAGCCAAAGGGGAACCGGGACAGGGGCCGGAGATACGCAGTATTTT. The encoded protein is CASSQRGTGTGAGDTQYF.